These 17 T cell receptor beta chains came from one sample sequenced in a study of T cell repertoires in cytomegalovirus infection. Using its own MiXCR run on the reads, TCRdb lists one record per CDR3 protein. This sample has approximately 200,000 distinct CDR3 sequences, with 20% to 25% found just once. Sequencing was performed on CD8+ T cells from PBMCs. The receptors were gathered from a human donor in good health (CMV status not recorded). Some clones in this sample may be carry-over from other donors' samples.

This chain links TRBV7-8 with TRBJ2-3; D unclear. The CDR3 is 15 amino acids. Germline V gene lookup returns CDR1 SGHVS and CDR2 FQNEAQ. Trimming pared 4 bases from V and 2 bases from J, leaving 13 bases between. This chain's CDR3 is CASSSPGPNTDTQYF. The DNA of the CDR3 is TGTGCCAGCAGCTCCCCCGGACCTAACACAGATACGCAGTATTTT.

This clonotype was seen more than once but under ten times. The rearrangement joins TRBV5-1 to TRBJ1-1, with a possible D match to TRBD1 (5 bases). CDR1 and CDR2 from the germline V gene are SGHRS and YFSETQ. The CDR3 is 14 residues long. Trimming cost V 4 bases and J 7 bases, with 17 bases left between them. CDR3 region: CASSVDRAGGEAFF. CDR3 bases: TGCGCCAGCAGCGTCGACCGAGCCGGGGGTGAAGCTTTCTTT.

This clonotype has a handful of counts. The gene calls are TRBV11-1 and TRBJ2-7; 9 positions match TRBD2. The V gene end was trimmed by 0 bases and the J gene end by 3 bases; junction bases not matched to a gene: 6. This CDR3 spans 16 amino acids. The germline V gene encodes CDR1 SGHAT and CDR2 FQDESV (reference sequence). As DNA, the CDR3 is TGTGCCAGCAGCTTAGCGGCAGTAGCGGGGGTCTACGAGCAGTACTTC. This sequence encodes CASSLAAVAGVYEQYF.

The table lists this clonotype with a few counts. This rearrangement joins TRBV6-1 to TRBJ2-7; 10 bases map to TRBD2. This CDR3 contains 14 residues. The J segment lost 7 bases and the V segment lost 7 bases, leaving 10 bases of the junction unmatched. Looked up from germline, CDR1 is MNHNS and CDR2 is SASEGT. CDR3 residues: CASIISGGAGEQYF. The DNA for the CDR3 is TGTGCCAGCATCATAAGCGGGGGGGCGGGTGAGCAGTACTTC.

In its sample, this clonotype was seen many times. This rearrangement joins TRBV10-3 to TRBJ1-1; D uncertain. Germline V gene sequence: CDR1 ENHRY, CDR2 SYGVKD. CDR3 size: 14 residues. V lost 1 base and J lost 1, with 7 bases in between. CDR3 in amino acids: CAISEFLSNTEAFF. The CDR3 nucleotides read TGTGCCATCAGTGAGTTTCTTTCGAACACTGAAGCTTTCTTT.

This clonotype has only a few counts. The chain employs TRBV7-9 and TRBJ2-3; TRBD1 matches at 10 bases. Germline assignment: CDR1 SEHNR and CDR2 FQNEAQ (reference sequence). The CDR3 is made up of 17 amino acids. Trimming removed 0 bases from V and 2 bases from J; junction bases left unmatched: 5. This chain's CDR3 is CASSLAPGQGLTDTQYF. The DNA for the CDR3 is TGTGCCAGCAGCTTAGCGCCGGGACAGGGGCTCACAGATACGCAGTATTTT.

A remark on this clonotype: Just one base apart from a much larger clone, this may be a read error. Because the CDR3 is missing its conserved closing phenylalanine or tryptophan, this is likely a read error. The chain links TRBV7-2 to TRBJ2-5; no definite D call. The ends were cut back, 3 bases at V and 2 bases at J, with 10 bases in the middle. The CDR3 extends over 14 amino acids. Germline lookup yields CDR1 SGHTA and CDR2 FQGNSA. CDR3 protein: CASSFGPPQETQYI. The DNA for the CDR3 is TGTGCCAGCAGCTTCGGGCCCCCACAAGAGACCCAGTACATC.

This clonotype was observed at least ten times. This chain connects TRBV28 to TRBJ1-1, with 7 positions matching TRBD1. Trimming took 5 bases from V and 5 from J; bases not matched to a gene: 14. The CDR3 extends over 16 amino acids. The germline gives CDR1 MDHEN, CDR2 SYDVKM. The CDR3 DNA reads as TGTGCCAGCAGTCTATTCCGAAGGGGGCGAGAAACTGAAGCTTTCTTT. This sequence encodes CASSLFRRGRETEAFF.

The chain has TRBV29-1 and TRBJ1-1; no reliable D call. Germline V gene lookup returns CDR1 SQVTM and CDR2 ANQGSEA. The CDR3 has 13 amino acids. The CDR3 DNA follows: TGCATCGTACAACCCGGTACGGGGACTGAAGCTTTCTTT. Protein: CIVQPGTGTEAFF.

The chain recombines TRBV2 with TRBJ2-3, with 11 bases fitting TRBD2. V was pared by 3 bases and J by 0 bases, with 5 bases of the junction left unmatched. The V gene's germline CDR1 is SNHLY and CDR2 FYNNEI. This CDR3 spans 17 amino acids. The CDR3 nucleotides read TGTGCCAGCAGTGATTCACTAGCGGGGGCTAGCACAGATACGCAGTATTTT. Its protein is CASSDSLAGASTDTQYF.

This chain uses TRBV6-5 with TRBJ1-6, with D perhaps TRBD1 (5 bases). The CDR3 loop spans 15 amino acids. Germline assignment: CDR1 MNHEY and CDR2 SVGAGI. With 4 bases removed from V and 7 bases from J, the gap between germline ends came to 14 bases. Here the CDR3 DNA reads TGTGCCAGCAGTTCTCCGGGACCACCGAATTCACCCCTCCACTTT. It codes for CASSSPGPPNSPLHF.

This chain links TRBV20-1 with TRBJ2-3, with TRBD2 matching 10 bases. Germline V gives CDR1 DFQATT, CDR2 SNEGSKA (reference sequence). With V trimmed by 6 bases and J by 11 bases, 14 bases remained unmatched. This CDR3 has 14 amino acids. The CDR3 region is CSAGGASGGLRQYF. The CDR3 DNA is TGCAGTGCGGGAGGGGCTAGCGGGGGATTGAGGCAGTATTTT.

This clonotype was seen more than once but under ten times. The rearrangement uses TRBV5-1 and TRBJ2-3; D is unclear. V lost 4 bases and J 2 bases, leaving 11 bases between the germline ends. The CDR3 extends over 14 amino acids. Per germline, CDR1 SGHRS and CDR2 YFSETQ. CDR3 nucleotide sequence: TGCGCCAGCAGCAGCGAGGTCCCCACAGATACGCAGTATTTT. Its protein is CASSSEVPTDTQYF. The full variable domain, completed using reference TRBV5-1 and TRBJ2-3, is KAGVTQTPRYLIKTRGQQVTLSCSPISGHRSVSWYQQTPGQGLQFLFEYFSETQRNKGNFPGRFSGRQFSNSRSEMNVSTLELGDSALYLCASSSEVPTDTQYFGPGTRLTVL.

The chain recombines TRBV28 with TRBJ2-1; 11 bases are shared with TRBD2. V shed 2 bases and J 7 bases; nucleotides not matched to a gene: 10. Germline values: CDR1 MDHEN, CDR2 SYDVKM. The length of the CDR3 is 17 residues. CDR3 DNA sequence: TGTGCCAGCAGTTTACTCTTACTAGCGGGGGATGGGAATGAGCAGTTCTTC. The encoded protein is CASSLLLLAGDGNEQFF.

This chain joins TRBV27 and TRBJ1-1, with TRBD1 identical over 7 bases. J was trimmed by 1 base and V by 5 bases; bases with no gene match: 10. The CDR3 covers 16 residues. Per the germline V gene, CDR1 is MNHEY and CDR2 is SMNVEV (reference sequence). The CDR3 DNA reads TGTGCCAGCAGTCGACAGGGTAAGGGCCCGAACACTGAAGCTTTCTTT. This codes for CASSRQGKGPNTEAFF.

Comments on this clonotype: It may be a read error: a sequence one base away is much more abundant. V is TRBV7-2 and J is TRBJ2-3; D is uncertain. The V gene's germline CDR1 is SGHTA and CDR2 FQGNSA. The CDR3 is made up of 12 amino acids. For the CDR3, the DNA is TGTGCCAGCAGCTTATATGCAGATTCGCAGTATTTT. This gives the protein CASSLYADSQYF.

In this sample, this clonotype turned up a few times. The genes are TRBV4-1 and TRBJ1-1, with a possible D match to TRBD1 (5 bases). Trimming stripped 3 bases from V and 4 bases from J, with 18 bases between. Germline CDR1 reads MGHRA; CDR2 reads YSYEKL. CDR3 length equals 16 residues. The CDR3 is CASSQATLREGTEAFF. CDR3 DNA sequence: TGCGCCAGCAGCCAGGCGACTCTCAGGGAGGGCACTGAAGCTTTCTTT.